These 2 T cell receptor beta chains were sequenced from one sample in a study of blood T cell repertoires in COVID-19. This table comes from immunoSEQ multiplex PCR, and its TCRdb copy is limited to in-frame clones, with some not included. In the table there are 89,000 or so clones, more than 80% of which are singletons. Sequenced: peripheral blood. The receptor set was obtained from a man aged 50-60 years with COVID-19, enrolled during active disease.

This clone was seen only a few times. The V call is TRBV3-1 (or the pseudogene TRBV3-2), the J call TRBJ1-2, with TRBD1 identical over 9 bases. Germline V lookup: CDR1 LGHDT, CDR2 YNNKEL (reference sequence). The CDR3 runs 17 residues. The trim removed 3 bases at V and 4 bases at J, leaving 12 bases unmatched. The CDR3: CASSQGPTGGAAYGYTF. CDR3 nucleotides: TGTGCCAGCAGCCAGGGACCCACAGGGGGCGCCGCCTATGGCTACACCTTC.

J is TRBJ2-7 and V is TRBV4-2; 9 nucleotides align to TRBD1. This CDR3 contains 14 residues. Trimming at V came to 4 bases and at J to 3 bases, leaving 4 bases not matched to a gene. The germline V gene has CDR1 LGHNA and CDR2 YNFKEQ. The CDR3 sequence is CASSPGTGLYEQYF. In DNA form, the CDR3 reads TGTGCCAGCAGCCCCGGGACAGGGCTCTACGAGCAGTACTTC.